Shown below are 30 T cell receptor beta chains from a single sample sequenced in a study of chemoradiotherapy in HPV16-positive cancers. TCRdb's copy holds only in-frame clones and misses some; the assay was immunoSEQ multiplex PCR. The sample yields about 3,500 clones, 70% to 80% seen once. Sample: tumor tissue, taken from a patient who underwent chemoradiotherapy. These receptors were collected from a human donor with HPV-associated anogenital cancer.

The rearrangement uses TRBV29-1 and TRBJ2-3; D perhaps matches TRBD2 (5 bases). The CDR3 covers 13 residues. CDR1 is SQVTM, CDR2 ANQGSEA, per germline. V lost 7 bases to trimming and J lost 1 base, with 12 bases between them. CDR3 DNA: TGCAGCGCCGAGGAGGAGGGCACAGATACGCAGTATTTT. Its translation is CSAEEEGTDTQYF.

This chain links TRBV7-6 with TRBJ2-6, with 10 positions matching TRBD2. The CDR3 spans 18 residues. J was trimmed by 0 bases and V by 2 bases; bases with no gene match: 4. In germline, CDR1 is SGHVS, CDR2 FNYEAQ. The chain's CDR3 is CASSLSPSGSSGANVLTF. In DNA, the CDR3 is TGTGCCAGCAGCTTATCTCCTAGCGGGAGCTCTGGGGCCAACGTCCTGACTTTC.

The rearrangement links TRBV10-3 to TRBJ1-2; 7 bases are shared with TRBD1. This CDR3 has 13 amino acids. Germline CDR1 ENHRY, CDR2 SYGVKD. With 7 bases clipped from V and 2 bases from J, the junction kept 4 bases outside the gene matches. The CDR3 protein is CAIKPGGNYGYTF. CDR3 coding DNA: TGTGCCATCAAGCCAGGGGGGAACTATGGCTACACCTTC.

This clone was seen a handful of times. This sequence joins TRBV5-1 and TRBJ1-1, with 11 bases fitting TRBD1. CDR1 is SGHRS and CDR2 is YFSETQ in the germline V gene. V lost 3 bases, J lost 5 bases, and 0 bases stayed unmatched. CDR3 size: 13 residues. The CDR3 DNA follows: TGCGCCAGCAGCTGGGACAGGGGGACTGAAGCTTTCTTT. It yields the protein CASSWDRGTEAFF.

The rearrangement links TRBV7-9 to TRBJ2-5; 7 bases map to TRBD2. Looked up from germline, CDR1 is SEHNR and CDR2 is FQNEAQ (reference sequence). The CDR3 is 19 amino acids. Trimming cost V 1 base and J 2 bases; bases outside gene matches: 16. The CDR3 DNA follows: TGTGCCAGCAGCTTAGAGGGACTACACATCCGCCCGTCGCAAGAGACCCAGTACTTC. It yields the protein CASSLEGLHIRPSQETQYF. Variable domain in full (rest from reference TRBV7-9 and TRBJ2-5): DTGVSQNPRHKITKRGQNVTFRCDPISEHNRLYWYRQTLGQGPEFLTYFQNEAQLEKSRLLSDRFSAERPKGSFSTLEIQRTEQGDSAMYLCASSLEGLHIRPSQETQYFGPGTRLLVL.

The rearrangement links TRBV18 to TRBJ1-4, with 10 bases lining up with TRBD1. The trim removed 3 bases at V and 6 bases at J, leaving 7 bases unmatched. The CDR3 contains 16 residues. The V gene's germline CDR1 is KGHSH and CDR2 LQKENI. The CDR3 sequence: CASSPVPGTGDEKLFF. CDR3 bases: TGTGCCAGCTCACCGGTTCCCGGGACAGGGGATGAAAAACTGTTTTTT.

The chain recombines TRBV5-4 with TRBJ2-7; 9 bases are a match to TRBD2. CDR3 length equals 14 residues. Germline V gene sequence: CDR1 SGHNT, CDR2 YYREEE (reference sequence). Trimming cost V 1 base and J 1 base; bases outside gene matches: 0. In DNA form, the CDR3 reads TGTGCCAGCAGCTTGACTAGCGGGTCCTACGAGCAGTACTTC. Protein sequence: CASSLTSGSYEQYF.

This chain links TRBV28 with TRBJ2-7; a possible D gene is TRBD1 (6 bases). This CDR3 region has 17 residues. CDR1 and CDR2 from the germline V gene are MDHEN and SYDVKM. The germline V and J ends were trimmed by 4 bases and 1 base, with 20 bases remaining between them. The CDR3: CASSSYPGTHLSYEQYF. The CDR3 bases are TGTGCCAGCAGTTCCTACCCCGGGACACACCTATCCTACGAGCAGTACTTC.

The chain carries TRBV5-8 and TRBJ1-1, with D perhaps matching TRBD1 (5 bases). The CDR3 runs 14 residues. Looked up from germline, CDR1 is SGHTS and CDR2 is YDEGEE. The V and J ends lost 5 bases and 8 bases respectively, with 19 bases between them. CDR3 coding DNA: TGTGCCAGCAGGTCGGGACCGAAGGAGGGGGAAGCTTTCTTT. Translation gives CASRSGPKEGEAFF.

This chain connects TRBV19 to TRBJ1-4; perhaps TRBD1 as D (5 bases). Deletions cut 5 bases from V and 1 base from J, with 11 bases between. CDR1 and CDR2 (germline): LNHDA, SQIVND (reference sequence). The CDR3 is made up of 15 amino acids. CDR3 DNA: TGTGCCAGTAGTCCCCTCGACAGAACTAATGAAAAACTGTTTTTT. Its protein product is CASSPLDRTNEKLFF.

The CDR3 DNA sequence: TGCGCCAGCAGCTTGGGACAGGGGGCCCGTGCTTTCTTT. This codes for CASSLGQGARAFF. This chain joins TRBV5-1 and TRBJ1-1; 10 bases agree with TRBD1. The CDR3 contains 13 residues. CDR1 is SGHRS, CDR2 YFSETQ, per germline. Trimming cost V 0 bases and J 11 bases; bases outside gene matches: 4.

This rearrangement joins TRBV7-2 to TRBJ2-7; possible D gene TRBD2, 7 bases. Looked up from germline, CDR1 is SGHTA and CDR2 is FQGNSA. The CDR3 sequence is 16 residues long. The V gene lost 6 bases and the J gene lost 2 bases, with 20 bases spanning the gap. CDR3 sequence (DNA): TGTGCCAGCAGGGCTAGGGGGGGAGGGGCCACCTACGAGCAGTACTTC. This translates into CASRARGGGATYEQYF. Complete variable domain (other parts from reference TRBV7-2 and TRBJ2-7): GAGVSQSPSNKVTEKGKDVELRCDPISGHTALYWYRQSLGQGLEFLIYFQGNSAPDKSGLPSDRFSAERTGGSVSTLTIQRTQQEDSAVYLCASRARGGGATYEQYFGPGTRLTVT.

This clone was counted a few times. The chain's CDR3 is CASSFFWNTEAFF. The CDR3 DNA follows: TGTGCCAGCAGCTTCTTTTGGAACACTGAAGCTTTCTTT. The rearrangement uses TRBV11-3 and TRBJ1-1, with no clear D. Germline V lookup: CDR1 SGHNT, CDR2 YENEEA. The CDR3 is made up of 13 amino acids. Deletions cut 3 bases from V and 1 base from J, with 6 bases between. The variable domain in full, with the rest retrieved from reference TRBV11-3 and TRBJ1-1, is EAGVVQSPRYKIIEKKQPVAFWCNPISGHNTLYWYLQNLGQGPELLIRYENEEAVDDSQLPKDRFSAERLKGVDSTLKIQPAELGDSAVYLCASSFFWNTEAFFGQGTRLTVV.

The CDR3 spells CASSEGGFTGELFF. The CDR3 DNA follows: TGTGCCAGCAGTGAAGGTGGCTTCACCGGGGAGCTGTTTTTT. V usage is TRBV2 and J usage is TRBJ2-2; D not resolved. Germline lookup yields CDR1 SNHLY and CDR2 FYNNEI. V dropped 1 base and J dropped 4 bases, with 7 bases sitting between them. There are 14 residues in the CDR3. Full variable domain (rest looked up from reference TRBV2 and TRBJ2-2): EPEVTQTPSHQVTQMGQEVILRCVPISNHLYFYWYRQILGQKVEFLVSFYNNEISEKSEIFDDQFSVERPDGSNFTLKIRSTKLEDSAMYFCASSEGGFTGELFFGEGSRLTVL.

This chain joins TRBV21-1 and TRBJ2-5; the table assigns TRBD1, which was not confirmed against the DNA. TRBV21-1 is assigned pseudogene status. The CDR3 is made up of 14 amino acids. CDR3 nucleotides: TGTGCCAGCAGCGAGGACAGGGCCAAAGAGACCCAGTACTTC. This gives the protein CASSEDRAKETQYF.

The CDR3 DNA sequence: TGTGCCAGCAGCTTAGCTGACCAGAGCTCCTACGAGCAGTACTTC. This sequence encodes CASSLADQSSYEQYF. J is TRBJ2-7 and V is TRBV7-6; no reliable D call. The CDR3 is 15 residues long. Trimming removed 0 bases from V and 0 bases from J, with 9 bases in between. Germline loops: CDR1 SGHVS, CDR2 FNYEAQ.

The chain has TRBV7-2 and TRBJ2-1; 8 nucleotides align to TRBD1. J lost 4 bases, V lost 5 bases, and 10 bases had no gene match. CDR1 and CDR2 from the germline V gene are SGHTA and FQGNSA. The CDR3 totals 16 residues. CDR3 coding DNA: TGTGCCAGCAGCCGAGGGGCACAGGGGGGTTACAATGAGCAGTTCTTC. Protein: CASSRGAQGGYNEQFF.

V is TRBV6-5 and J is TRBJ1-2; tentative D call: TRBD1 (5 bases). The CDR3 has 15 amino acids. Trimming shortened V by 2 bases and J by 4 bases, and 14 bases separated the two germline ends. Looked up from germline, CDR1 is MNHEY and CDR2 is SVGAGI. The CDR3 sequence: CASSYATGTSYGYTF. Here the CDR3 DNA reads TGTGCCAGCAGTTACGCGACCGGGACCTCCTATGGCTACACCTTC.

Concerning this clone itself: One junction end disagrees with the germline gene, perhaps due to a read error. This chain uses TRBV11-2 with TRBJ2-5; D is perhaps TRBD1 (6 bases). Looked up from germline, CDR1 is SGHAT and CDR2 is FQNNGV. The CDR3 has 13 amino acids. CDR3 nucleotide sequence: TGTGCCAGCAGCTTAGAACTGGGGGCCCCAGCCCACTTC. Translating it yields CASSLELGAPAHF.

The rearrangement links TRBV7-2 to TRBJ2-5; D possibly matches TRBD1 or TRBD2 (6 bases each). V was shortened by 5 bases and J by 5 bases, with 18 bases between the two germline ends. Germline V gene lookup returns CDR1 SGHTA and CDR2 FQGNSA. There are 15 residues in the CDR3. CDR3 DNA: TGTGCCAGCAGCATCCGCGGGACAAAGGGGGAGACCCAGTACTTC. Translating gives CASSIRGTKGETQYF. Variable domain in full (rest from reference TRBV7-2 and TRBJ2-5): GAGVSQSPSNKVTEKGKDVELRCDPISGHTALYWYRQSLGQGLEFLIYFQGNSAPDKSGLPSDRFSAERTGGSVSTLTIQRTQQEDSAVYLCASSIRGTKGETQYFGPGTRLLVL.

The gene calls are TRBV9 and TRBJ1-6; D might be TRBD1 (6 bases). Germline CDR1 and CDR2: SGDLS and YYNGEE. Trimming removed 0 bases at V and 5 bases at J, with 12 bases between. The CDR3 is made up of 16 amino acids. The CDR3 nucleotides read TGTGCCAGCAGCGTAGCAGGGGCAAATAATAATTCACCCCTCCACTTT. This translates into CASSVAGANNNSPLHF.

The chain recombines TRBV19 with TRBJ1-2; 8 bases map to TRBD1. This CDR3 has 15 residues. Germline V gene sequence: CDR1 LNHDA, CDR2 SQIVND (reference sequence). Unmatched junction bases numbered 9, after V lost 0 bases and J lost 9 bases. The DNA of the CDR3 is TGTGCCAGTAGTATAGACCCGGACAGGGCCATCAGCTACACCTTC. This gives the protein CASSIDPDRAISYTF.

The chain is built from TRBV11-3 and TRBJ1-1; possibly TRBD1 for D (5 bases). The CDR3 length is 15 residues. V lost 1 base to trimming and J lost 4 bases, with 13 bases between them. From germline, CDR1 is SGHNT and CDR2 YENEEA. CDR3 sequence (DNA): TGTGCCAGCAGCTTAGGGGGGGGAAGGACCACTGAAGCTTTCTTT. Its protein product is CASSLGGGRTTEAFF.

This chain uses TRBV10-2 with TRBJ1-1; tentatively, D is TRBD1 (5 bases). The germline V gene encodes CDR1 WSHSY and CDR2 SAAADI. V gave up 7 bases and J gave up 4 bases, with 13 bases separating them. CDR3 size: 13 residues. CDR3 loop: CASTQGKGTEAFF. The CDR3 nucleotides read TGCGCCAGCACTCAGGGTAAGGGCACTGAAGCTTTCTTT.

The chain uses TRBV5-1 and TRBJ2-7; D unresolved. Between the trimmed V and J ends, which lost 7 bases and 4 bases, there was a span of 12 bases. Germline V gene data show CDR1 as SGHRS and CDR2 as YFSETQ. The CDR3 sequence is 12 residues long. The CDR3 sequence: CASGNVRYEQYF. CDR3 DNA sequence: TGCGCCAGCGGGAACGTGAGGTACGAGCAGTACTTC.

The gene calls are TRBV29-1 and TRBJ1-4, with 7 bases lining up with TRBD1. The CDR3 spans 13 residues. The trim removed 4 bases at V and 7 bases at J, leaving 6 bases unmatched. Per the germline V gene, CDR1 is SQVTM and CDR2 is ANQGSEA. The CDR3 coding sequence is TGCAGCGTTGGAGGGGGCGGACTTGAAAAACTGTTTTTT. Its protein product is CSVGGGGLEKLFF. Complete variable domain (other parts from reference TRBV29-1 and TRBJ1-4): SAVISQKPSRDICQRGTSLTIQCQVDSQVTMMFWYRQQPGQSLTLIATANQGSEATYESGFVIDKFPISRPNLTFSTLTVSNMSPEDSSIYLCSVGGGGLEKLFFGSGTQLSVL.

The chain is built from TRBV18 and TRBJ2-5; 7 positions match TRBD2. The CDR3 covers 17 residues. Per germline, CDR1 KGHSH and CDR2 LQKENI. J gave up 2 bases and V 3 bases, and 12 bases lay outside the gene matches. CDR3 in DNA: TGTGCCAGCTCACCCTACGCTAGCGGAAAAAGTCAAGAGACCCAGTACTTC. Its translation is CASSPYASGKSQETQYF.

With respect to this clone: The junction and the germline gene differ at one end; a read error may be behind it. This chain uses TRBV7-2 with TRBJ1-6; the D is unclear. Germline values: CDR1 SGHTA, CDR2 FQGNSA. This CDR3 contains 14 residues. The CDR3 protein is CASGFGRQDSPLHF. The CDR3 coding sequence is TGTGCCAGCGGCTTTGGCAGGCAGGATTCACCCCTCCACTTT.

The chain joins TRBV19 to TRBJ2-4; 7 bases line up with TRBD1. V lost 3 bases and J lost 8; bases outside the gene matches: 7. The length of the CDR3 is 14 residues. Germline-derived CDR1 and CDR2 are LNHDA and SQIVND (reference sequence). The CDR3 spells CASSIGHRGHIQYF. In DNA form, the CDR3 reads TGTGCCAGTAGTATCGGCCACAGGGGTCACATTCAGTACTTC.

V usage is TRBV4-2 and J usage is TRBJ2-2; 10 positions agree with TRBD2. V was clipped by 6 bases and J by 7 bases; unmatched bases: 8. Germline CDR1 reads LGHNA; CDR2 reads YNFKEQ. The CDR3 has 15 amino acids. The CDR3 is CASRGLAGVGGELFF. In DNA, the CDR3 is TGTGCCAGCAGAGGGCTAGCGGGAGTAGGCGGGGAGCTGTTTTTT.